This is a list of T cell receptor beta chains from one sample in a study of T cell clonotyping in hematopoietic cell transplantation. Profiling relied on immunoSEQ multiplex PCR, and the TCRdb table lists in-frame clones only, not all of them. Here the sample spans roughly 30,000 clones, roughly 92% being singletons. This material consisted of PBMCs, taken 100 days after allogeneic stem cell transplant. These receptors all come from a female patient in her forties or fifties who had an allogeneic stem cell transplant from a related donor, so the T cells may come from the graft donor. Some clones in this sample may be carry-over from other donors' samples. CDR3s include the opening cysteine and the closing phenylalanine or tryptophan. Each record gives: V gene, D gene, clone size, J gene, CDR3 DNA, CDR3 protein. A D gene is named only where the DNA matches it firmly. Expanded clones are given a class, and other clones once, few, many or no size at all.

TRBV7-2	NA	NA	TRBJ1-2	TGTGCCAGCAGCTTCAGGGGCGACTATGGCTACACCTTC	CASSFRGDYGYTF
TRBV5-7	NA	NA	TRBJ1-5	TGTGCCAGCAGCTTGGTTCAGGCGGGTATTGGCAATCAGCCCCAGCATTTT	CASSLVQAGIGNQPQHF
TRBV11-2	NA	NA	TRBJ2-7	TGTGCCAGCAGCCCTCTTAGGGGCAGGTTCTACGAGCAGTACTTC	CASSPLRGRFYEQYF
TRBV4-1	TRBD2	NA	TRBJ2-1	TGCGCCAGCAGCCAAGGGTCTGCGGGGGGTTTCAATGAGCAGTTCTTC	CASSQGSAGGFNEQFF
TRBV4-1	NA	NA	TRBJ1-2	TGCGCCAGCAGCGGTGTACGGGGGGACTATGGCTACACCTTC	CASSGVRGDYGYTF
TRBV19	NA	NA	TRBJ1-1	TGTGCCAGTAGGCCCAGGGATCGGGGCACTGAAGCTTTCTTT	CASRPRDRGTEAFF
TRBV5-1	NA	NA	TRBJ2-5	TGCGCCAGCTGCCGACAGCAAGAGACCCAGTACTTC	CASCRQQETQYF
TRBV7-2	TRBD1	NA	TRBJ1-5	TGTGCCAGCAGCGGGACAGGGGGCTTTCAACATTTT	CASSGTGGFQHF
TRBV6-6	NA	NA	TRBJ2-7	TGTGCCAGCAGTGCCTCACAGGGTGTGAAATTCTACGAGCAGTACTTC	CASSASQGVKFYEQYF
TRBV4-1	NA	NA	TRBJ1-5	TGCGCCAGCAGCCAAATATTTACAGGGCAGCCCCAGCATTTT	CASSQIFTGQPQHF
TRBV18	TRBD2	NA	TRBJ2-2	TGTGCCAGCTCACCGTCTAGCGGAAACACCGGGGAGCTGTTTTTT	CASSPSSGNTGELFF
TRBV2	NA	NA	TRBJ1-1	TGTGCCAGCAGTATGGAGGGCGTGGGGAACACTGAAGCTTTCTTT	CASSMEGVGNTEAFF
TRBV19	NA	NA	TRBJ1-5	TGTGCCAGTAGTATTCCGGCAGGACGCAATCAGCCCCAGCATTTT	CASSIPAGRNQPQHF
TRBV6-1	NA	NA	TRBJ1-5	TGTGCCAGCAGTGTCCGGACCTCAGGTCAGCCCCAGCATTTT	CASSVRTSGQPQHF
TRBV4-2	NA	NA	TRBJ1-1	TGTGCCAGCAGAGTCAGGGACCCGGACATGAACACTGAAGCTTTCTTT	CASRVRDPDMNTEAFF
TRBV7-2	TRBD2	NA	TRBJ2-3	TGTGCCAGCAGCCTTCGGACTAGCGGGGGGGCAGATACGCAGTATTTT	CASSLRTSGGADTQYF
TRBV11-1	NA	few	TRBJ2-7	TGTGCCAGCAGCGAGGACATCGGCTACGAGCAGTACTTC	CASSEDIGYEQYF
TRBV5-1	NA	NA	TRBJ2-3	TGCGCCAGCAGCGGGGGACTTCGAGATACGCAGTATTTT	CASSGGLRDTQYF
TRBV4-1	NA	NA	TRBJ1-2	TGCGCCAGCAGCATAGGGGCAGATTTAAACTATGGCTACACCTTC	CASSIGADLNYGYTF
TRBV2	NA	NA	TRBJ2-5	TGTGCCAGCTCGATGTACCAAGAGACCCAGTACTTC	CASSMYQETQYF
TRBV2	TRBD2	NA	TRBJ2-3	TGTGCCAGCACCAGCGCACGCGGGGGGGTAGATACGCAGTATTTT	CASTSARGGVDTQYF
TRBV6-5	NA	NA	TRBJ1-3	TGTGCCAGCAGTCGCCCGGGACAAGTAGGAAACACCATATATTTT	CASSRPGQVGNTIYF
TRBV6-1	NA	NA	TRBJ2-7	TGTGCCAGCAGTAGCATCTACGAGCAGTACTTC	CASSSIYEQYF
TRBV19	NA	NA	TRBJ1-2	TGTGCCAGTAGTACCCGCGGGGGGAATGGCTACACCTTC	CASSTRGGNGYTF
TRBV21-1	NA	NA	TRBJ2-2	TGTGCCAGCAGCAGACCGGGACTAGCAACGAACACCGGGGAGCTGTTTTTT	CASSRPGLATNTGELFF
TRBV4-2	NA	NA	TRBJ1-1	TGTGCCAGCAGACTCAACAGGAACACTGAAGCTTTCTTT	CASRLNRNTEAFF
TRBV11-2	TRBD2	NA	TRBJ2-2	TGTGCCAGCAGCCCTAGCGGGGGGAGCACCGGGGAGCTGTTTTTT	CASSPSGGSTGELFF
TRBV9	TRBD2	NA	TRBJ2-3	TGTGCCAGCAGCCCCCCGAAAGCGGGGGGTGCACAGTATTTT	CASSPPKAGGAQYF